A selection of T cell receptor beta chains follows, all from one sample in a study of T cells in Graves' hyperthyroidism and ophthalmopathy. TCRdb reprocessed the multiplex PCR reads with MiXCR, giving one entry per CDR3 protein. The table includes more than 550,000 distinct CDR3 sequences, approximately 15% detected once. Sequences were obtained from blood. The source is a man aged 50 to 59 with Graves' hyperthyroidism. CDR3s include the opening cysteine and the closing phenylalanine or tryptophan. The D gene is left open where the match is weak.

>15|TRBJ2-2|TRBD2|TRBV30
CAWSVFGGSIGELFF
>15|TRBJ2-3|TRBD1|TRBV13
CASSPRDSSTDTQYF
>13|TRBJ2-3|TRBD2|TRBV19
CASQTSSTDTQYF
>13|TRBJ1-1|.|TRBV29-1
CSVEEAAGKEAFF
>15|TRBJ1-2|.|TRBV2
CASSGTEGGGYGYTF
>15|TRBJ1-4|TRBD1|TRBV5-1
CASSPGTANNEKLFF
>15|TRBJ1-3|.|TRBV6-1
CASSITTGTGNTIYF
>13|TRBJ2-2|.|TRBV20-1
CSARSGDTGELFF
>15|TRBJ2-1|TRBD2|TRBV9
CASSVGSGKGNEQFF
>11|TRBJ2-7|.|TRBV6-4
CASSEGNEQYF
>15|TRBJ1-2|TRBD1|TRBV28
CASRPITGGDGGYTF
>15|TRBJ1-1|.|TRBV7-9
CASSFLGTVNTEAFF
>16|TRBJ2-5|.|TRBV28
CASSLLGRRYQETQYF
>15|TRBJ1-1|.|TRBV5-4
CASSLESGKNTEAFF
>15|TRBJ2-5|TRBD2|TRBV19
CASSFPTGGEETQYF
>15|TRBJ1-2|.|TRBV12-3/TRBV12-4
CASSIGTRGNYGYTF
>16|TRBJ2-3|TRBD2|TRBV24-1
CATSDFTSGSRSTQYF
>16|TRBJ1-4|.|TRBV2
CASSPTGLTKREKLFF
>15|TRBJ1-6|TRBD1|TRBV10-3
CAISDWTGDNSPLHF
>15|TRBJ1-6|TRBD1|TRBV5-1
CASSSAGTENSPLHF
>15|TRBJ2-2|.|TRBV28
CASSLSRDHTGELFF
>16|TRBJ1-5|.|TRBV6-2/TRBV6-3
CASSYRGLGSNQPQHF
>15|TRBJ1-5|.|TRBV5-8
CASSFSSDSNQPQHF
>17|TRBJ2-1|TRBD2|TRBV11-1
CASSLVGPRGIYNEQFF
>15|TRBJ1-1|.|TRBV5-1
CASMRWRGGNTEAFF